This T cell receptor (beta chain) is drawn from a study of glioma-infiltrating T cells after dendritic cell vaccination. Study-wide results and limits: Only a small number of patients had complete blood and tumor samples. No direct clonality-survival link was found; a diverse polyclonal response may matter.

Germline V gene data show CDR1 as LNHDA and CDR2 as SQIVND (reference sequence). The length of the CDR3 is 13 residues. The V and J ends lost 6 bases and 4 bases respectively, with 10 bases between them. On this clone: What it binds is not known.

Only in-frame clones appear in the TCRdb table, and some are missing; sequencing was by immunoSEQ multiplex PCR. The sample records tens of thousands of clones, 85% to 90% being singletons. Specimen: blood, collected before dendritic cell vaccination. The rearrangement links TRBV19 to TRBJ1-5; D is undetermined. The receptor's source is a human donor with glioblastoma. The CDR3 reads CASRVRGNQPQHF. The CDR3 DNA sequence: TGTGCCAGTAGAGTCCGGGGAAATCAGCCCCAGCATTTT.